Listed below are T cell receptor beta chains from one sample, sequenced in a study of CD8 T cells in ankylosing spondylitis. TCRdb re-analysed the 5' RACE reads in MiXCR, keeping a single row per CDR3 protein. The repertoire has 220,000 or so distinct CDR3 sequences, roughly a tenth of them found once; the top ten carry 21%. Sequenced sample: blood, either unsorted or a sorted T cell fraction (not recorded which). These receptors were obtained from a male donor with ankylosing spondylitis or in good health (not recorded which). The CDR3 runs from the conserved cysteine through the conserved F or W. Expanded clones get a size class; other rows say once, few or many, or leave the size out.

abundance	j_gene	v_gene	CDR3aa
many	TRBJ2-7	TRBV13	CASSRDRTYEQYF
.	TRBJ2-3	TRBV21-1	CASSKDGAGEKTDTQYF
.	TRBJ1-1	TRBV7-3	CASSLTGRRQNTEAFF
many	TRBJ2-3	TRBV24-1	CATSGGGTGTDTQYF
.	TRBJ2-2	TRBV28	CASTLTGGAGELFF
many	TRBJ2-3	TRBV5-1	CASLAAGGTDTQYF
.	TRBJ2-7	TRBV20-1	CSARDPLTGSYEQYF
many	TRBJ2-5	TRBV29-1	CSVRGLLPQETQYF
many	TRBJ1-1	TRBV29-1	CSVEESQTNTEAFF
many	TRBJ2-7	TRBV15	CATSRVGGQDYEQYF
many	TRBJ1-2	TRBV18	CASSPTGEAGYTF
many	TRBJ2-2	TRBV27	CASSWGREAGELFF
.	TRBJ1-2	TRBV2	CASSEGTGTLYGYTF
many	TRBJ2-7	TRBV5-1	CASSLASHEQYF
many	TRBJ1-2	TRBV5-1	CASSFKDNYGYTF
.	TRBJ2-1	TRBV7-9	CASSLFGRGYNEQFF
many	TRBJ2-1	TRBV28	CASSSGGESYNEQFF
.	TRBJ2-2	TRBV10-3	CAISETGLNTGELFF
many	TRBJ1-1	TRBV3-1	CASSQFGQSNTEAFF
many	TRBJ1-6	TRBV7-9	CASSTGGNSPLHF
many	TRBJ2-1	TRBV5-1	CASSLKLAGKNEQFF
many	TRBJ1-2	TRBV20-1	CSARGQGAGGYTF
.	TRBJ2-3	TRBV7-2	CASSFFLAGRTDTQYF
.	TRBJ1-2	TRBV5-1	CASSADSYGYTF
many	TRBJ1-2	TRBV7-9	CASSLSGEVNYGYTF
few	TRBJ2-1	TRBV28	CASSFVRDNEQFF
few	TRBJ2-6	TRBV12-3/TRBV12-4	CASSFGGGLEVLTF